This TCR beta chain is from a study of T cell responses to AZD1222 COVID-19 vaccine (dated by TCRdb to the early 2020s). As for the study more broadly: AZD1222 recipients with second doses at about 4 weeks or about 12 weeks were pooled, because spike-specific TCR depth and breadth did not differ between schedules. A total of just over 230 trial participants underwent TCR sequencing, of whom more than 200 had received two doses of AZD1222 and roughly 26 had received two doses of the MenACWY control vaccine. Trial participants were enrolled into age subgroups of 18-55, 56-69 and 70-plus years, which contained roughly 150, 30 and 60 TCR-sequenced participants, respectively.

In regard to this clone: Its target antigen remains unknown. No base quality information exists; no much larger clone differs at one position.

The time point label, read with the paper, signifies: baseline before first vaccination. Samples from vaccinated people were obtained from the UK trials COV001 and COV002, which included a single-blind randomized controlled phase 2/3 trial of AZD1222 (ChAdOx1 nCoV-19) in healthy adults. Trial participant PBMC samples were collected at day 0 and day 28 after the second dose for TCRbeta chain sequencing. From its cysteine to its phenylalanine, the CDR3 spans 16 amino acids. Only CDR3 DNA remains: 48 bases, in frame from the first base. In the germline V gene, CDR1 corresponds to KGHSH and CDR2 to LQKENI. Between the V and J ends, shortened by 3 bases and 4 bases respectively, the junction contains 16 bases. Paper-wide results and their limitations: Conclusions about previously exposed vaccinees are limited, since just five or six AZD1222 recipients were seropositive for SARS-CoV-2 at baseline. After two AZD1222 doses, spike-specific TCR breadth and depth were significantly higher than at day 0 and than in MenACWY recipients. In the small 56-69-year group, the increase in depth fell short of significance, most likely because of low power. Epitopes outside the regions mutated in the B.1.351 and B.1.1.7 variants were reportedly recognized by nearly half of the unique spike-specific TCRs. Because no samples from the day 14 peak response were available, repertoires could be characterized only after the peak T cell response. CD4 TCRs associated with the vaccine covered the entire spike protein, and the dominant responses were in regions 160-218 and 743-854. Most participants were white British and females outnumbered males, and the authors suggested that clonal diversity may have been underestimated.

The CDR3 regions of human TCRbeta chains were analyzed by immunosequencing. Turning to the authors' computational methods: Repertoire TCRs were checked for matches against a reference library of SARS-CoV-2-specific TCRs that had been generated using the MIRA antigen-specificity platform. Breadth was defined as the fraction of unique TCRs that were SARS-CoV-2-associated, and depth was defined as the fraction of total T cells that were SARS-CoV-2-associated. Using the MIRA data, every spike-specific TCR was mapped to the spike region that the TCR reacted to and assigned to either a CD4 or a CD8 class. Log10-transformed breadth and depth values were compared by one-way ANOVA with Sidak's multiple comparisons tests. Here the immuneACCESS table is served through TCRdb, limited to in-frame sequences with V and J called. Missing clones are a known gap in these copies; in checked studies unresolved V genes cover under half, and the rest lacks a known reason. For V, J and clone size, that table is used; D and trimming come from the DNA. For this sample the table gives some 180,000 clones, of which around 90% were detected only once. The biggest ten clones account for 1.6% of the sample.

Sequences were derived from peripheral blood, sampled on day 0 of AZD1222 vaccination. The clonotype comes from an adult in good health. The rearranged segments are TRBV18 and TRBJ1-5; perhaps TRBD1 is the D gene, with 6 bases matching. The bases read TGTGCCAGCTCACCTGATATTTTACAGGGAAATCAGCCCCAGCATTTT. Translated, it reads CASSPDILQGNQPQHF.